The 15 T cell receptor beta chains presented below share a single source sample, sequenced in a study of identical twins. From the 5' RACE reads, TCRdb called clonotypes with MiXCR, one entry per CDR3 protein. The top ten clones hold roughly 7% of a sample with 250,000 to 300,000 distinct CDR3 sequences, roughly 8.6% of them seen once. These same records also appear under a second study, on yellow fever vaccine responses in identical twins.

The sample comprised CD8+ T cells sorted from blood. The receptor source for this set is a woman aged 18 to 35 in good health.

J is TRBJ1-1 and V is TRBV29-1, with D perhaps TRBD1 (6 bases). CDR1 is SQVTM, CDR2 ANQGSEA, per germline. V dropped 7 bases and J dropped 8 bases, with 11 bases sitting between them. There are 10 residues in the CDR3. Here the CDR3 reads CSGWGAEAFF. CDR3 DNA sequence: TGCAGCGGGTGGGGGGCAGAAGCTTTCTTT.

This clonotype was counted many times. In nucleotides, the CDR3 is TGCAGTGCTACCCCGGGACTAGCGGAGATCAATGAGCAGTTCTTC. This encodes CSATPGLAEINEQFF. The chain is built from TRBV20-1 and TRBJ2-1, with 11 bases that match TRBD2. CDR3 length: 15 residues. The junction had 8 bases not matched to a gene; V was cut back by 4 bases and J by 6 bases. Per the germline V gene, CDR1 is DFQATT and CDR2 is SNEGSKA (reference sequence).

This clonotype was seen only a few times. The chain is built from TRBV7-9 and TRBJ2-3, with D maybe TRBD2 (5 bases). V was shortened by 5 bases and J by 2 bases, with 20 bases between the two germline ends. This CDR3 region has 17 residues. Germline-derived CDR1 and CDR2 are SEHNR and FQNEAQ (reference sequence). This chain's CDR3 is CASSPLRPGVFTDTQYF. CDR3 DNA sequence: TGTGCCAGCAGCCCACTCCGTCCCGGGGTTTTCACAGATACGCAGTATTTT. Looking up the rest from reference TRBV7-9 and TRBJ2-3 gives the full variable domain: DTGVSQNPRHKITKRGQNVTFRCDPISEHNRLYWYRQTLGQGPEFLTYFQNEAQLEKSRLLSDRFSAERPKGSFSTLEIQRTEQGDSAMYLCASSPLRPGVFTDTQYFGPGTRLTVL.

The table lists this clonotype with many counts. CDR3 coding DNA: TGTGCCAGCAGCTTACTCAGGGAGGAGACCCAGTACTTC. It codes for CASSLLREETQYF. The rearrangement uses TRBV7-9 and TRBJ2-5, with D possibly called TRBD1 or TRBD2 (5 bases each). Germline CDR1 is SEHNR and CDR2 is FQNEAQ (reference sequence). This CDR3 region has 13 residues. V was pared by 2 bases and J by 5 bases, with 9 bases between.

V and J are TRBV7-3 and TRBJ2-5; 9 bases match TRBD2. Germline V gene data show CDR1 as SGHTA and CDR2 as FQGTGA. This CDR3 comprises 14 residues. The V segment lost 5 bases and the J segment 5 bases; nucleotides outside the gene matches: 6. The CDR3 protein is CASSPGSGGETQYF. In nucleotides, the CDR3 is TGTGCCAGCAGCCCCGGGAGCGGGGGGGAGACCCAGTACTTC. The whole variable domain, remainder taken from reference TRBV7-3 and TRBJ2-5, is GAGVSQTPSNKVTEKGKYVELRCDPISGHTALYWYRQSLGQGPEFLIYFQGTGAADDSGLPNDRFFAVRPEGSVSTLKIQRTERGDSAVYLCASSPGSGGETQYFGPGTRLLVL.

The rearrangement uses TRBV7-2 and TRBJ1-2, with TRBD1 identical over 7 bases. V trimming: 7 bases; J trimming: 8 bases; junction bases outside the gene matches: 16. The CDR3 runs 15 residues. The germline V gene encodes CDR1 SGHTA and CDR2 FQGNSA. The CDR3 is CASNPPGGKGGGYTF. The CDR3 DNA sequence: TGTGCCAGCAACCCCCCAGGGGGGAAGGGAGGAGGCTACACCTTC.

This clonotype was observed many times. J is TRBJ2-2 and V is TRBV29-1; D remains ambiguous. CDR1 and CDR2 from the germline V gene are SQVTM and ANQGSEA. Trimming removed 3 bases at V and 0 bases at J, with 14 bases between. The CDR3 sequence is 16 residues long. The CDR3 DNA follows: TGCAGCGTTGAGGACCGACGGACGGCGAACACCGGGGAGCTGTTTTTT. It translates to CSVEDRRTANTGELFF.

The chain recombines TRBV7-9 with TRBJ2-3; 12 bases agree with TRBD2. CDR1 and CDR2 (germline): SEHNR, FQNEAQ (reference sequence). The V segment lost 5 bases and the J segment 2 bases; nucleotides outside the gene matches: 5. The CDR3 spans 16 residues. The CDR3 sequence: CASSVRTSGNTDTQYF. For the CDR3, the DNA is TGTGCCAGCAGCGTCCGGACTAGCGGGAACACAGATACGCAGTATTTT. Filled out from reference TRBV7-9 and TRBJ2-3, the complete variable domain reads DTGVSQNPRHKITKRGQNVTFRCDPISEHNRLYWYRQTLGQGPEFLTYFQNEAQLEKSRLLSDRFSAERPKGSFSTLEIQRTEQGDSAMYLCASSVRTSGNTDTQYFGPGTRLTVL.

This clonotype was recorded many times. V usage is TRBV20-1 and J usage is TRBJ1-4, with D unresolved. The ends were cut back, 3 bases at V and 5 bases at J, with 7 bases in the middle. The germline V gene encodes CDR1 DFQATT and CDR2 SNEGSKA (reference sequence). The CDR3 has 12 amino acids. CDR3 region: CSASEPNEKLFF. CDR3 DNA sequence: TGCAGTGCTAGCGAGCCGAATGAAAAACTGTTTTTT.

This clonotype has at least ten counts. The J gene is TRBJ1-4, the V gene TRBV12-3 or TRBV12-4; D is perhaps TRBD1 (6 bases). The CDR3 is made up of 16 amino acids. V was trimmed by 7 bases and J by 1 base, leaving 16 bases between them. CDR3 sequence: CASTTSWGLTNEKLFF. The DNA for the CDR3 is TGTGCCAGCACCACCTCCTGGGGGCTAACTAATGAAAAACTGTTTTTT.

There are many counts of this clonotype. The chain combines TRBV29-1 with TRBJ2-1, with 9 bases matching TRBD1. The J segment lost 9 bases and the V segment lost 6 bases, leaving 6 bases of the junction unmatched. CDR1 is SQVTM and CDR2 is ANQGSEA in the germline V gene. This CDR3 is built from 12 residues. The CDR3 region is CSVFTGGGEQFF. CDR3 sequence (DNA): TGCAGCGTCTTTACAGGGGGCGGTGAGCAGTTCTTC.

A few counts support this clonotype. V gene TRBV6-2 or TRBV6-3 combines with J gene TRBJ1-1, with D possibly matching TRBD1 (5 bases). CDR3 size: 14 residues. The V gene's germline CDR1 is MNHEY and CDR2 SVGEGT. The V end was cut by 2 bases, the J end by 7 bases, with 14 bases between. CDR3 DNA: TGTGCCAGCAGTTACATCGTTGGGGACCTTGAAGCTTTCTTT. This translates into CASSYIVGDLEAFF.

This clonotype was seen only a few times. This sequence joins TRBV3-1 and TRBJ1-1; D is perhaps TRBD1 (5 bases). Germline V gives CDR1 LGHDT, CDR2 YNNKEL (reference sequence). The V end lost 3 bases, the J end lost 7 bases, and 12 bases lay between the germline ends. The CDR3 is 13 residues long. As DNA, the CDR3 is TGTGCCAGCAGCCACGGGGGAAGCGATGAAGCTTTCTTT. Translating gives CASSHGGSDEAFF.

This clonotype was detected a few times. This sequence joins TRBV7-6 and TRBJ2-3, with TRBD2 matching over 11 bases. This CDR3 comprises 14 residues. The germline V gene encodes CDR1 SGHVS and CDR2 FNYEAQ. The CDR3 DNA sequence: TGTGCTACTAGCGGGGGCGCGAGCACAGATACGCAGTATTTT. Translation: CATSGGASTDTQYF.

This clonotype was seen ten or more times. The chain joins TRBV12-3 or TRBV12-4 to TRBJ2-4; D might be TRBD2 (5 bases). The CDR3 spans 13 residues. With 5 bases removed from V and 4 bases from J, the gap between germline ends came to 9 bases. The CDR3 DNA is TGTGCCAGCAGTCGTAGCGCTAAAAACATTCAGTACTTC. It specifies CASSRSAKNIQYF.